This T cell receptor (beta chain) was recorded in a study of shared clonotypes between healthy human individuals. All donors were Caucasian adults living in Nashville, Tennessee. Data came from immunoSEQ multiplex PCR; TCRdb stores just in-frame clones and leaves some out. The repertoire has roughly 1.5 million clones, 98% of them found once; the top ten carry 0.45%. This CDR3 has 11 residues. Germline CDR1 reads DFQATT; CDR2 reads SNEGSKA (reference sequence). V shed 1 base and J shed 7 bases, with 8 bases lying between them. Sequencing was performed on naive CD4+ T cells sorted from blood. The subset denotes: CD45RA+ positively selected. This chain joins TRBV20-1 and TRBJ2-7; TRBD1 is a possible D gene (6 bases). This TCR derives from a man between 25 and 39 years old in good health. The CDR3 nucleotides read TGCAGTGCTAGAGTGGACAGTGAGCAGTACTTC. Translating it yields CSARVDSEQYF.